The source of this T cell receptor (beta chain) is a study of cytomegalovirus exposure and HLA in healthy donors. V was pared by 3 bases and J by 5 bases, with 9 bases of the junction left unmatched. This CDR3 has 15 amino acids. CDR1 and CDR2 from the germline V gene are SGHNT and YYREEE (reference sequence). This clone was detected only a few times. Its cognate antigen is unknown. General observations from the study: Using a false discovery rate of 0.05, a later analysis showed that 16,951 TCR beta sequences were associated with HLA alleles. Sequencing likely produced, as an artifact, a cluster of highly shared sequence variants. Altogether, some 170 TCR beta chains were recorded as cytomegalovirus-associated.

In the PCR, 60 Vbeta and 13 Jbeta primers were used. Repertoires were generated with immunoSEQ multiplex PCR, while TCRdb's copy carries only in-frame clones and drops some. The table has fewer than 150,000 clones, 78% seen once; the top ten hold 2.8%. Sample: PBMCs. The V call is TRBV5-4, the J call TRBJ2-7, with 9 bases fitting TRBD1. This receptor was identified in a male donor in good health and CMV-seronegative. DNA for the CDR3: TGTGCCAGCAGCTCCCCCGGGACAGGGAACCACGAGCAGTACTTC. It is translated as CASSSPGTGNHEQYF.